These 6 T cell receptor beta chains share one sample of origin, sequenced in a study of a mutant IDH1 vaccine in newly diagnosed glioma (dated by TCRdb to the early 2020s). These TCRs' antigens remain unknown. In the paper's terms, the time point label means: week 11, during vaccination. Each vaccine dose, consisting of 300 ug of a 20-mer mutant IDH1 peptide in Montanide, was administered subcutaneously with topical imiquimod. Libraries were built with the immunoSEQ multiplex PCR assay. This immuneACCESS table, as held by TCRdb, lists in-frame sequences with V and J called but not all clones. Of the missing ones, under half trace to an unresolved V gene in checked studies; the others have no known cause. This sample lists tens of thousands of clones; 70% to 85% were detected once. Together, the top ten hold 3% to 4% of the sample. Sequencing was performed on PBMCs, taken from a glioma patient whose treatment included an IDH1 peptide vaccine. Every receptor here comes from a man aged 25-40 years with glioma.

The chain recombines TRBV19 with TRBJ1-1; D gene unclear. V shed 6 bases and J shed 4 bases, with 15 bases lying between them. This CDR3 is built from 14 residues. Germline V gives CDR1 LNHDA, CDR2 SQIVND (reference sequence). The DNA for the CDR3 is TGTGCCAGTAGCCTCGTATCGGGTGGCACTGAAGCTTTCTTT. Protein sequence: CASSLVSGGTEAFF.

In DNA form, the CDR3 reads TGTGCCAGCAGCGTAGATGGGAGCTCTGGAAACACCATATATTTT. Protein sequence: CASSVDGSSGNTIYF. The chain carries TRBV9 and TRBJ1-3; no reliable D call. The CDR3 consists of 15 residues. Germline CDR1 and CDR2: SGDLS and YYNGEE. The V end was cut by 0 bases, the J end by 0 bases, with 7 bases between.

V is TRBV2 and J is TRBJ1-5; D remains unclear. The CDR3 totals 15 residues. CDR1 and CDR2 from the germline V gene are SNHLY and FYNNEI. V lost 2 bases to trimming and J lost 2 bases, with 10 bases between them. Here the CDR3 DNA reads TGTGCCAGCAGTGAAACTCACAGCCGCAATCAGCCCCAGCATTTT. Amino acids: CASSETHSRNQPQHF. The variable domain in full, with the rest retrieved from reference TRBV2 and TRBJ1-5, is EPEVTQTPSHQVTQMGQEVILRCVPISNHLYFYWYRQILGQKVEFLVSFYNNEISEKSEIFDDQFSVERPDGSNFTLKIRSTKLEDSAMYFCASSETHSRNQPQHFGDGTRLSIL.

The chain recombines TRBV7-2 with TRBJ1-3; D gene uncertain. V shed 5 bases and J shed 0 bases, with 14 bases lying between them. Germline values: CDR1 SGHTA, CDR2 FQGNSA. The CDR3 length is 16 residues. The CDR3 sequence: CASSPNSPSSGNTIYF. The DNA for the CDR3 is TGTGCCAGCAGCCCTAACAGTCCTAGCTCTGGAAACACCATATATTTT. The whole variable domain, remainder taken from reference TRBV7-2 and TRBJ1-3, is GAGVSQSPSNKVTEKGKDVELRCDPISGHTALYWYRQSLGQGLEFLIYFQGNSAPDKSGLPSDRFSAERTGGSVSTLTIQRTQQEDSAVYLCASSPNSPSSGNTIYFGEGSWLTVV.

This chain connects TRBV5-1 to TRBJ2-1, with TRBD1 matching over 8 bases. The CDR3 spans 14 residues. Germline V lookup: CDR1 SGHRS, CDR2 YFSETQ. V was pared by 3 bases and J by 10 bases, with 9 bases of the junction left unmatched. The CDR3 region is CASSSWTGPREQFF. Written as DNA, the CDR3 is TGCGCCAGCAGCTCCTGGACAGGGCCAAGGGAGCAGTTCTTC. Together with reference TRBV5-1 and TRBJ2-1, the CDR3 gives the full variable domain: KAGVTQTPRYLIKTRGQQVTLSCSPISGHRSVSWYQQTPGQGLQFLFEYFSETQRNKGNFPGRFSGRQFSNSRSEMNVSTLELGDSALYLCASSSWTGPREQFFGPGTRLTVL.

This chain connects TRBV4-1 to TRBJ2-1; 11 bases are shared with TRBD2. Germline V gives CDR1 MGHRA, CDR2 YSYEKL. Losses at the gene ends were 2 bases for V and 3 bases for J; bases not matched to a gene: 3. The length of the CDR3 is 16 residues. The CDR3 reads CASSQSTSGIYNEQFF. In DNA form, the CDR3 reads TGCGCCAGCAGCCAATCGACTAGCGGGATCTACAATGAGCAGTTCTTC.